The rows below give T cell receptor beta chains drawn from one sample of a study of CD8+ T cells in alopecia areata. Measured with immunoSEQ multiplex PCR; TCRdb has only the in-frame clones, and not every one. The table records around 120,000 clones, around 56% of them present only once. Sequenced material: CD4+ T cells sorted from blood, taken at week 4, from a patient treated with tofacitinib. The receptors were gathered from a human donor with alopecia areata. The CDR3 runs from the conserved cysteine through the conserved F or W. D genes are given only for firm matches. Clone sizes are given selectively: once, few, many, or a class where the clone is expanded.

j_gene: TRBJ1-1
len: 14
abundance: few
d_gene: .
v_gene: TRBV2
CDR3nt: TGTGCCAGCAGTGAGTCTGTGGCATATACTGAAGCTTTCTTT
CDR3aa: CASSESVAYTEAFF

j_gene: TRBJ1-5
len: 13
abundance: few
d_gene: TRBD1
v_gene: TRBV9
CDR3nt: TGTGCCAGCAGCGCAGACAGGGATCAGCCCCAGCATTTT
CDR3aa: CASSADRDQPQHF

j_gene: TRBJ1-2
len: 17
abundance: .
d_gene: TRBD1
v_gene: TRBV30
CDR3nt: TGTGCCTGGAGTGGGGGACAGGGGGTAAACACTAACTATGGCTACACCTTC
CDR3aa: CAWSGGQGVNTNYGYTF

j_gene: TRBJ1-2
len: 14
abundance: .
d_gene: .
v_gene: TRBV5-4
CDR3nt: TGTGCCAGCAGCTATCACACCTCTAACTATGGCTACACCTTC
CDR3aa: CASSYHTSNYGYTF

j_gene: TRBJ2-1
len: 15
abundance: few
d_gene: TRBD2
v_gene: TRBV10-3
CDR3nt: TGTGCCATCAGTGACCGACTAGCGGGAGATGATGAGCAGTTCTTC
CDR3aa: CAISDRLAGDDEQFF

j_gene: TRBJ2-2
len: 15
abundance: .
d_gene: TRBD2
v_gene: TRBV11-1
CDR3nt: TGTGCCAGCAGCTTAGCTGGACTAGCGGGCGGGGAGCTGTTTTTT
CDR3aa: CASSLAGLAGGELFF

j_gene: TRBJ2-5
len: 13
abundance: .
d_gene: .
v_gene: TRBV7-3
CDR3nt: TGTGCCAGCAGCTTTCAACCCCCCGGGACCCAGTACTTC
CDR3aa: CASSFQPPGTQYF

j_gene: TRBJ1-2
len: 16
abundance: .
d_gene: .
v_gene: TRBV25-1
CDR3nt: TGTGCCAGCAGTGAATCAGGAGGAAAGCCTGGGGATGGCTACACCTTC
CDR3aa: CASSESGGKPGDGYTF

j_gene: TRBJ2-7
len: 14
abundance: .
d_gene: .
v_gene: TRBV4-1
CDR3nt: TGCGCCAGCAGCCCGTACAGGGCCCTCAAGGAGCAGTACTTC
CDR3aa: CASSPYRALKEQYF

j_gene: TRBJ2-3
len: 17
abundance: many
d_gene: TRBD2
v_gene: TRBV5-1
CDR3nt: TGCGCCAGCAGCGCCCTAGCGGGGGGTATGGGCACAGATACGCAGTATTTT
CDR3aa: CASSALAGGMGTDTQYF

j_gene: TRBJ2-7
len: 15
abundance: .
d_gene: .
v_gene: TRBV6-6
CDR3nt: TGTGCCAGCAGTTCTCACCGGGACTTCTCCTACGAGCAGTACTTC
CDR3aa: CASSSHRDFSYEQYF

j_gene: TRBJ2-6
len: 14
abundance: .
d_gene: .
v_gene: TRBV15
CDR3nt: TGTGCCACCAGCAATGGGGCTGGGGCCAACGTCCTGACTTTC
CDR3aa: CATSNGAGANVLTF

j_gene: TRBJ1-5
len: 16
abundance: .
d_gene: .
v_gene: TRBV27
CDR3nt: TGTGCCAGCAGTTTAAGGGGGGGACTTAGCAATCAGCCCCAGCATTTT
CDR3aa: CASSLRGGLSNQPQHF

j_gene: TRBJ2-5
len: 14
abundance: .
d_gene: TRBD1
v_gene: TRBV10-3
CDR3nt: TGTGCCATCTCTTCCGGGACAGTCCAAGAGACCCAGTACTTC
CDR3aa: CAISSGTVQETQYF

j_gene: TRBJ2-5
len: 16
abundance: .
d_gene: TRBD1
v_gene: TRBV30
CDR3nt: TGTGCCTGGAGGGGCCTAGGGACAGGCCTCCAAGAGACCCAGTACTTC
CDR3aa: CAWRGLGTGLQETQYF

j_gene: TRBJ2-5
len: 14
abundance: few
d_gene: .
v_gene: TRBV29-1
CDR3nt: TGCAGCGTTGAACTAACCACGAACCAAGAGACCCAGTACTTC
CDR3aa: CSVELTTNQETQYF

j_gene: TRBJ2-5
len: 15
abundance: .
d_gene: TRBD1
v_gene: TRBV30
CDR3nt: TGTGCCTGGAACCCCGGACAGGGTGGGGGAGAGACCCAGTACTTC
CDR3aa: CAWNPGQGGGETQYF

j_gene: TRBJ2-7
len: 16
abundance: .
d_gene: TRBD1
v_gene: TRBV29-1
CDR3nt: TGCAGCGTTGCCGGGCTGGACAGGGGGTTTTACTACGAGCAGTACTTC
CDR3aa: CSVAGLDRGFYYEQYF

j_gene: TRBJ1-3
len: 16
abundance: medium-sized
d_gene: TRBD1
v_gene: TRBV6-6
CDR3nt: TGTGCCAGCAGTTACTCGATCGGACAGGGCGGAAACACCATATATTTT
CDR3aa: CASSYSIGQGGNTIYF

j_gene: TRBJ1-5
len: 17
abundance: .
d_gene: TRBD1
v_gene: TRBV29-1
CDR3nt: TGCAGCGTTGAAGCCCGCACAGGGGAGAGCTCGGATCAGCCCCAGCATTTT
CDR3aa: CSVEARTGESSDQPQHF

j_gene: TRBJ1-4
len: 14
abundance: .
d_gene: .
v_gene: TRBV5-1
CDR3nt: TGCGCCAGCAGCCTTGACCGGATCAGCGAAAAACTGTTTTTT
CDR3aa: CASSLDRISEKLFF

j_gene: TRBJ2-7
len: 14
abundance: .
d_gene: .
v_gene: TRBV9
CDR3nt: TGTGCCAGCAGCGTAGATGGGACTTCCTACGAGCAGTACTTC
CDR3aa: CASSVDGTSYEQYF

j_gene: TRBJ2-1
len: 13
abundance: .
d_gene: .
v_gene: TRBV18
CDR3nt: TGTGCCAGCTCCCCCGGGACGCCCGGGGAGCAGTTCTTC
CDR3aa: CASSPGTPGEQFF

j_gene: TRBJ1-2
len: 15
abundance: .
d_gene: TRBD1
v_gene: TRBV5-1
CDR3nt: TGCGCCAGCAGCTTGGGACAGGGCGCTAACTATGGCTACACCTTC
CDR3aa: CASSLGQGANYGYTF

j_gene: TRBJ1-2
len: 12
abundance: .
d_gene: .
v_gene: TRBV5-1
CDR3nt: TGCGCCAGCAGCTTGGAAGGTCGTGGCTACACCTTC
CDR3aa: CASSLEGRGYTF

j_gene: TRBJ1-2
len: 17
abundance: .
d_gene: TRBD1
v_gene: TRBV7-9
CDR3nt: TGTGCCAGCAGCTCTCTGACACCGGACAGGGGGCAACAGGGCTACACCTTC
CDR3aa: CASSSLTPDRGQQGYTF

j_gene: TRBJ1-2
len: 11
abundance: .
d_gene: .
v_gene: TRBV10-3
CDR3nt: TGTGCCATCACCTCGGGGTATGGCTACACCTTC
CDR3aa: CAITSGYGYTF

j_gene: TRBJ1-1
len: 13
abundance: .
d_gene: .
v_gene: TRBV29-1
CDR3nt: TGCAGCGTTGTGAAGGAGTCGAACACTGAAGCTTTCTTT
CDR3aa: CSVVKESNTEAFF

j_gene: TRBJ2-3
len: 16
abundance: once
d_gene: TRBD2
v_gene: TRBV5-1
CDR3nt: TGCGCCAGCAGCCCAGGACTAGCGGGGGGGACCGATACGCAGTATTTT
CDR3aa: CASSPGLAGGTDTQYF

j_gene: TRBJ2-2
len: 14
abundance: few
d_gene: .
v_gene: TRBV30
CDR3nt: TGTGCCTGGAGTGCCAACACTTACACCGGGGAGCTGTTTTTT
CDR3aa: CAWSANTYTGELFF

j_gene: TRBJ2-3
len: 13
abundance: .
d_gene: .
v_gene: TRBV18
CDR3nt: TGTGCCAGCTCAACACAGTGGGCAGATACGCAGTATTTT
CDR3aa: CASSTQWADTQYF

j_gene: TRBJ1-4
len: 14
abundance: few
d_gene: .
v_gene: TRBV29-1
CDR3nt: TGCAGCGTTGGAACGGGGCCCTCTGGTGAAAAACTGTTTTTT
CDR3aa: CSVGTGPSGEKLFF

j_gene: TRBJ2-7
len: 14
abundance: few
d_gene: .
v_gene: TRBV28
CDR3nt: TGTGCCAGCAGTTCAGGAGGGGTGAACGACGAGCAGTACTTC
CDR3aa: CASSSGGVNDEQYF

j_gene: TRBJ2-7
len: 16
abundance: .
d_gene: .
v_gene: TRBV25-1
CDR3nt: TGTGCCAGCATCCCAGGAGAGGCAGGTCTGAACTACGAGCAGTACTTC
CDR3aa: CASIPGEAGLNYEQYF

j_gene: TRBJ2-5
len: 14
abundance: .
d_gene: TRBD2
v_gene: TRBV2
CDR3nt: TGTGCCAGTCCGAAACTAGCGAGCCAAGAGACCCAGTACTTC
CDR3aa: CASPKLASQETQYF

j_gene: TRBJ2-5
len: 14
abundance: .
d_gene: .
v_gene: TRBV7-7
CDR3nt: TGTGCTAGCAGCGACGGCGAGTACCAAGAGACCCAGTACTTC
CDR3aa: CASSDGEYQETQYF

j_gene: TRBJ2-3
len: 11
abundance: .
d_gene: TRBD1
v_gene: TRBV2
CDR3nt: TGTGCCAGCACTGGACAGGAATCGTTGTATTTT
CDR3aa: CASTGQESLYF

j_gene: TRBJ1-1
len: 13
abundance: .
d_gene: .
v_gene: TRBV19
CDR3nt: TGTGCCAGTAGCCCCGGACTCGCAGCAGCGGCTTTCTTT
CDR3aa: CASSPGLAAAAFF

j_gene: TRBJ2-3
len: 14
abundance: .
d_gene: .
v_gene: TRBV5-4
CDR3nt: TGTGCCAGCAGCCCGCGACTAGTCACAGATACGCAGTATTTT
CDR3aa: CASSPRLVTDTQYF

j_gene: TRBJ1-1
len: 15
abundance: .
d_gene: .
v_gene: TRBV5-1
CDR3nt: TGCGCCAGCAGCTTGGGTCTACAGGCGAACACTGAAGCTTTCTTT
CDR3aa: CASSLGLQANTEAFF

j_gene: TRBJ1-5
len: 16
abundance: .
d_gene: .
v_gene: TRBV6-1
CDR3nt: TGTGCCAGCAGTAAAGACGGATCGGGCGGCAATCAGCCCCAGCATTTT
CDR3aa: CASSKDGSGGNQPQHF

j_gene: TRBJ1-1
len: 15
abundance: .
d_gene: .
v_gene: TRBV5-1
CDR3nt: TGCGCCAGCAGCCCCCTGGGGGGCATGAACACTGAAGCTTTCTTT
CDR3aa: CASSPLGGMNTEAFF

j_gene: TRBJ2-3
len: 13
abundance: .
d_gene: .
v_gene: TRBV4-1
CDR3nt: TGCGCCAGCAGCCACCTATCCAGAGATACGCAGTATTTT
CDR3aa: CASSHLSRDTQYF

j_gene: TRBJ2-7
len: 14
abundance: .
d_gene: TRBD2
v_gene: TRBV9
CDR3nt: TGTGCCAGCAGTCCGGGACTAGCGGCTCTCGAGCAGTACTTC
CDR3aa: CASSPGLAALEQYF

j_gene: TRBJ2-7
len: 13
abundance: .
d_gene: .
v_gene: TRBV29-1
CDR3nt: TGCAGCGCCGGTGGGCAGCGAGTCCACGAGCAGTACTTC
CDR3aa: CSAGGQRVHEQYF

j_gene: TRBJ2-6
len: 13
abundance: .
d_gene: .
v_gene: TRBV11-2
CDR3nt: TGTGCCAGCACCAATTCTGGGGCCAACGTCCTGACTTTC
CDR3aa: CASTNSGANVLTF

j_gene: TRBJ2-1
len: 15
abundance: .
d_gene: TRBD1
v_gene: TRBV7-9
CDR3nt: TGTGCCAGCAGCCTTAGGGGACAGGGAGACAATGAGCAGTTCTTC
CDR3aa: CASSLRGQGDNEQFF

j_gene: TRBJ1-2
len: 14
abundance: .
d_gene: .
v_gene: TRBV7-2
CDR3nt: TGTGCCAGCAGTCCCAGGGGTGCGGCCTATGGCTACACCTTC
CDR3aa: CASSPRGAAYGYTF

j_gene: TRBJ2-4
len: 11
abundance: .
d_gene: .
v_gene: TRBV29-1
CDR3nt: TGCAGCGGAAGAAGGATGGACATTCAGTACTTC
CDR3aa: CSGRRMDIQYF

j_gene: TRBJ2-1
len: 15
abundance: once
d_gene: .
v_gene: TRBV30
CDR3nt: TGTGCCTGGACCTACCCCAGCGGGCTGCACAATGAGCAGTTCTTC
CDR3aa: CAWTYPSGLHNEQFF

j_gene: TRBJ2-2
len: 17
abundance: few
d_gene: .
v_gene: TRBV12-5
CDR3nt: TGTGCTAGTGGTTTGGTACGGTTAGGGGGAAGCACCGGGGAGCTGTTTTTT
CDR3aa: CASGLVRLGGSTGELFF

j_gene: TRBJ1-2
len: 16
abundance: .
d_gene: TRBD1
v_gene: TRBV5-1
CDR3nt: TGCGCCAGCAGCCCACTTGGGGCAGGGGGCAACGGCGGCTACACCTTC
CDR3aa: CASSPLGAGGNGGYTF